Following are 24 T cell receptor beta chains from one sample sequenced in a study of cytomegalovirus exposure and HLA in healthy donors. PCR employed 60 Vbeta and 13 Jbeta primers. Repertoires were generated with immunoSEQ multiplex PCR, while TCRdb's copy carries only in-frame clones and drops some. The table lists 100,000 to 150,000 clones, 80% of them singletons. The source material was PBMCs. These receptors came from a man aged 25-40 years in good health and CMV-seropositive.

This clone was seen once. The gene calls are TRBV2 and TRBJ1-3; D is possibly TRBD1 (6 bases). The V end was cut by 5 bases, the J end by 4 bases, with 18 bases between. In germline, CDR1 is SNHLY, CDR2 FYNNEI. CDR3 length: 16 amino acids. CDR3 DNA sequence: TGTGCCAGCAGTTCCAACAGGGTCGAACGAGGAAACACCATATATTTT. Translation gives CASSSNRVERGNTIYF.

This chain uses TRBV10-3 with TRBJ1-2, with D unresolved. Germline V gene sequence: CDR1 ENHRY, CDR2 SYGVKD. The V end was cut by 2 bases, the J end by 2 bases, with 15 bases between. The CDR3 extends over 16 amino acids. Here the CDR3 reads CAISEPTELLNYGYTF. CDR3 coding DNA: TGTGCCATCAGTGAGCCCACGGAGTTACTAAACTATGGCTACACCTTC.

This clone has only one observation. The chain is built from TRBV29-1 and TRBJ1-1; D is unclear. V lost 7 bases and J lost 1, with 10 bases in between. This CDR3 region has 12 residues. Per germline, CDR1 SQVTM and CDR2 ANQGSEA. CDR3 region: CSATSWNTEAFF. In DNA form, the CDR3 reads TGCAGCGCTACGAGTTGGAACACTGAAGCTTTCTTT.

The V gene is TRBV6-1, the J gene TRBJ2-1, with D perhaps matching TRBD1 (6 bases). This CDR3 is built from 14 residues. The V gene lost 6 bases and the J gene lost 7 bases, with 16 bases spanning the gap. From germline, CDR1 is MNHNS and CDR2 SASEGT. CDR3 residues: CASRRDIEGNEQFF. CDR3 DNA: TGTGCCAGCAGGAGGGACATCGAAGGGAATGAGCAGTTCTTC.

V and J are TRBV9 and TRBJ1-3; D is uncertain. The CDR3 sequence is 17 residues long. V lost 4 bases and J lost 0, with 17 bases in between. Germline CDR1 SGDLS, CDR2 YYNGEE. This CDR3 is CASSHPLQVSSGNTIYF. The CDR3 DNA is TGTGCCAGCAGCCATCCTCTTCAGGTTAGCTCTGGAAACACCATATATTTT.

The chain links TRBV6-1 to TRBJ1-6; a possible D gene is TRBD1 (6 bases). V lost 2 bases and J lost 8, with 16 bases in between. Germline assignment: CDR1 MNHNS and CDR2 SASEGT. The CDR3 consists of 16 residues. The CDR3 is CASSENPGQLYSPLHF. In DNA, the CDR3 is TGTGCCAGCAGTGAAAACCCCGGACAGCTATATTCACCCCTCCACTTT.

The chain couples TRBV5-8 to TRBJ2-1; 8 nucleotides line up with TRBD2. Germline V lookup: CDR1 SGHTS, CDR2 YDEGEE. The CDR3 runs 17 residues. The trim removed 1 base at V and 2 bases at J, leaving 8 bases unmatched. CDR3: CASSLRAGGGTYNEQFF. The CDR3 DNA is TGTGCCAGCAGCTTGCGGGCGGGGGGAGGTACCTACAATGAGCAGTTCTTC.

The chain links TRBV11-2 to TRBJ2-5, with TRBD2 matching 9 bases. V lost 0 bases and J lost 0; bases outside the gene matches: 2. Germline V CDR1 and CDR2: SGHAT, FQNNGV. The CDR3 is made up of 16 amino acids. The CDR3 spells CASSLDLAGYQETQYF. CDR3 coding DNA: TGTGCCAGCAGCTTAGATCTAGCGGGGTACCAAGAGACCCAGTACTTC.

This clone was detected only a few times. This chain uses TRBV28 with TRBJ2-5, with TRBD1 as a possible D gene (6 bases). CDR3 length: 16 amino acids. Trimming left V 5 bases short and J 7 bases short, with 23 bases between. Germline V gives CDR1 MDHEN, CDR2 SYDVKM. The CDR3 spells CASSGTDSPAVGTQYF. CDR3 nucleotides: TGTGCCAGCAGTGGGACGGACAGCCCCGCGGTAGGGACCCAGTACTTC.

The V call is TRBV5-4, the J call TRBJ2-3, with TRBD1 matching over 7 bases. This CDR3 contains 13 residues. Germline trimming cut 1 base from V and 8 bases from J; bases unmatched to any gene: 4. Germline loops: CDR1 SGHNT, CDR2 YYREEE (reference sequence). CDR3 sequence (DNA): TGTGCCAGCAGCTTGTGGGACAGAACTACGCAGTATTTT. Its translation is CASSLWDRTTQYF.

This chain joins TRBV2 and TRBJ2-3; no clear D gene. The ends were cut back, 6 bases at V and 2 bases at J, with 3 bases in the middle. Per germline, CDR1 SNHLY and CDR2 FYNNEI. This CDR3 spans 11 amino acids. The CDR3: CASSSTDTQYF. The DNA for the CDR3 is TGTGCCAGCAGCTCCACAGATACGCAGTATTTT.

This clone has a handful of counts. One end of the junction is discordant with germline, which a read error may explain. This chain uses TRBV6-4 with TRBJ2-6, with a possible D match to TRBD2 (6 bases). CDR1 is MRHNA, CDR2 SNTAGT, per germline. This CDR3 has 15 residues. CDR3 in amino acids: CASSDTSSGANGLTF. The CDR3 nucleotides are TGTGCCAGCAGTGACACTAGCTCTGGGGCCAACGGCCTGACTTTC.

The chain couples TRBV5-1 to TRBJ2-7; D might be TRBD2 (5 bases). The ends were cut back, 0 bases at V and 6 bases at J, with 10 bases in the middle. This CDR3 has 13 amino acids. Germline CDR1 reads SGHRS; CDR2 reads YFSETQ. CDR3 amino acids: CASSLARGSEQYF. The CDR3 DNA reads TGCGCCAGCAGCTTGGCTCGGGGTTCCGAGCAGTACTTC.

J is TRBJ1-1 and V is TRBV30; D unclear. Germline CDR1 is GTSNPN and CDR2 is SVGIG (reference sequence). The CDR3 is 17 amino acids. V was shortened by 1 base and J by 3 bases, with 21 bases between the two germline ends. CDR3: CAWSGLLTLLRDTEAFF. CDR3 bases: TGTGCCTGGAGTGGCCTTCTCACTCTACTCCGGGACACTGAAGCTTTCTTT. Full variable domain (remainder filled in from reference TRBV30 and TRBJ1-1): SQTIHQWPATLVQPVGSPLSLECTVEGTSNPNLYWYRQAAGRGLQLLFYSVGIGQISSEVPQNLSASRPQDRQFILSSKKLLLSDSGFYLCAWSGLLTLLRDTEAFFGQGTRLTVV.

The gene calls are TRBV2 and TRBJ1-2, with D possibly TRBD1 on 6 matching bases. Trimming stripped 9 bases from V and 8 bases from J, with 19 bases between. The CDR3 spans 13 residues. Germline lookup yields CDR1 SNHLY and CDR2 FYNNEI. The CDR3 spells CARGARGLWGYTF. CDR3 nucleotides: TGTGCCAGAGGGGCGAGGGGGTTGTGGGGCTACACCTTC.

Concerning this clone itself: A junction boundary mismatches the germline segment, possibly from a read error. The chain carries TRBV18 and TRBJ2-7, with 10 positions matching TRBD1. Germline V gives CDR1 KGHSH, CDR2 LQKENI. This CDR3 comprises 16 residues. The CDR3 region is CASSPPFGTGVGEQYF. CDR3 DNA: TGTGCCAGCTCCCCACCCTTCGGGACAGGGGTAGGCGAGCAGTACTTC.

The V and J genes are TRBV10-3 and TRBJ1-5, with 7 positions matching TRBD1. Germline-derived CDR1 and CDR2 are ENHRY and SYGVKD. The CDR3 totals 13 residues. With V trimmed by 6 bases and J by 5 bases, 4 bases remained unmatched. CDR3 amino acids: CAIRVDRDQPQHF. In DNA form, the CDR3 reads TGTGCCATCAGGGTTGACAGGGATCAGCCCCAGCATTTT.

The genes are TRBV5-5 and TRBJ1-6, with 8 bases fitting TRBD1. Trimming cost V 0 bases and J 10 bases; bases outside gene matches: 6. Germline V gene data show CDR1 as SGHKS and CDR2 as YYEKEE (reference sequence). The CDR3 extends over 15 amino acids. The CDR3 nucleotides are TGTGCCAGCAGCTTGGGTGACAGGGGTTGGTCACCCCTCCACTTT. Translated, it gives CASSLGDRGWSPLHF.

The rearrangement joins TRBV27 to TRBJ2-4; 7 bases map to TRBD1. Germline V lookup: CDR1 MNHEY, CDR2 SMNVEV (reference sequence). The CDR3 totals 18 residues. Trimming removed 5 bases from V and 0 bases from J; junction bases left unmatched: 13. CDR3 nucleotide sequence: TGTGCCAGCAGTGGACAGGAACCTACCTCCGTAGCCAAAAACATTCAGTACTTC. Translated: CASSGQEPTSVAKNIQYF.

The chain carries TRBV19 and TRBJ1-4; possible D gene TRBD1, 6 bases. The CDR3 is 14 amino acids. Germline loops: CDR1 LNHDA, CDR2 SQIVND (reference sequence). V lost 6 bases and J lost 4, with 12 bases in between. The CDR3 bases are TGTGCCAGTAGACCACAGGGACATAATGAAAAACTGTTTTTT. It specifies CASRPQGHNEKLFF. The entire variable domain, with the rest obtained from reference TRBV19 and TRBJ1-4, is as follows: DGGITQSPKYLFRKEGQNVTLSCEQNLNHDAMYWYRQDPGQGLRLIYYSQIVNDFQKGDIAEGYSVSREKKESFPLTVTSAQKNPTAFYLCASRPQGHNEKLFFGSGTQLSVL.

Points on this clone: This specimen includes other DNA sequences encoding the same CDR3. The rearrangement links TRBV18 to TRBJ2-7; tentative D call: TRBD2 (5 bases). The CDR3 runs to 16 residues. Trimming left V 1 base short and J 2 bases short, with 15 bases between. Germline CDR1 reads KGHSH; CDR2 reads LQKENI. CDR3 sequence reads: CASSPLRSGEPYEQYF. CDR3 in DNA: TGTGCCAGCTCACCACTGAGGAGCGGAGAACCCTACGAGCAGTACTTC.

J is TRBJ2-7 and V is TRBV11-2; 8 bases match TRBD1. This CDR3 contains 14 residues. Germline V gives CDR1 SGHAT, CDR2 FQNNGV. V lost 7 bases and J lost 0; bases outside the gene matches: 5. The CDR3 protein is CASTLTGGSYEQYF. The CDR3 nucleotides read TGTGCCAGCACCCTAACAGGGGGCTCCTACGAGCAGTACTTC.

The chain carries TRBV27 and TRBJ2-7; TRBD2 aligns across 8 bases. J was trimmed by 3 bases and V by 4 bases; bases with no gene match: 11. Per germline, CDR1 MNHEY and CDR2 SMNVEV (reference sequence). The CDR3 spans 16 residues. The CDR3 here is CASSSVSGGTFYEQYF. The CDR3 nucleotides are TGTGCCAGCAGTTCAGTGAGCGGGGGCACCTTCTACGAGCAGTACTTC.

The rearrangement links TRBV2 to TRBJ1-5, with 7 bases identical to TRBD1. Germline CDR1 and CDR2: SNHLY and FYNNEI. This CDR3 comprises 15 residues. The J segment lost 7 bases and the V segment lost 2 bases, leaving 8 bases of the junction unmatched. The CDR3 DNA sequence: TGTGCCAGCAGTGAATGGTTAGGGGGCGAACAGCCCCAGCATTTT. As protein: CASSEWLGGEQPQHF.